The 25 T cell receptor beta chains below were found in one sample sequenced in a study of T cells in women clearing cervical HPV infection. Profiled with immunoSEQ multiplex PCR; TCRdb holds only in-frame clones, not every one. This sample contains some 20,000 clones. What was sequenced was blood buffy coat. Source of these receptors: a woman between 18 and 75 years old with a cervical HPV16 infection that either progressed to CIN3+ or cleared (not recorded which).

To note about this clone: The CDR3 end lies 3 residues beyond the end of the read and is filled in from the germline J gene. The chain recombines TRBV7-9 with TRBJ1-1; D may be TRBD1 (5 bases). The V gene's germline CDR1 is SEHNR and CDR2 FQNEAQ (reference sequence). This CDR3 comprises 14 residues. The DNA read from the CDR3 is TGTGCCAGCAGCCCCGGGACTACGCAAGAGACA. It codes for CASSPGTTQET. From start to end, the CDR3 is CASSPGTTQETAFF.

As to this clone: The junction departs from the called germline gene at one end, perhaps through a read error. The CDR3 is cut off 3 residues early in the read; its end comes from the germline J gene. The sample contains more than one DNA sequence encoding this CDR3. The chain is built from TRBV7-2 and TRBJ1-3; 8 bases fit TRBD1. Germline V gives CDR1 SGHTA, CDR2 FQGNSA. CDR3 size: 15 residues. CDR3 in amino acids: CASSPGQGTGNTIYF. The sequenced CDR3 bases are TGTGCCAGCAGCCCAGGACAGGGAACTGGAAACACA.

Comment on this clone: The read halts 3 residues ahead of the CDR3 end, with the missing end drawn from the germline J gene. This chain links TRBV7-2 with TRBJ1-1; D gene unclear. Germline V gene sequence: CDR1 SGHTA, CDR2 FQGNSA. The CDR3 consists of 14 residues. With 7 bases removed from V and 1 base from J, the gap between germline ends came to 13 bases. CDR3 sequence reads: CASTLDRWNTEAFF. The part of the CDR3 DNA that was read is TGTGCCAGCACCCTAGATCGTTGGAACACTGAA.

In terms of frequency, this clone is medium-sized. The CDR3 end lies 3 residues beyond the end of the read and is filled in from the germline J gene. This chain links TRBV19 with TRBJ2-4; 8 bases map to TRBD1. V shed 7 bases and J 8 bases; nucleotides not matched to a gene: 7. The CDR3 has 13 amino acids. The V gene's germline CDR1 is LNHDA and CDR2 SQIVND (reference sequence). CDR3 DNA (partial): TGTGCCAGTATCCCGGACAGGGTGGACATT. Translating gives CASIPDRVDI. The CDR3 in its entirety is CASIPDRVDIQYF.

With respect to this clone: The junction and the germline gene differ at one end; a read error may be behind it. The read ends 3 residues shy of where the CDR3 ends; the end is completed using the germline J gene. This chain uses TRBV4-2 with TRBJ2-2, with D maybe TRBD1 (5 bases). Germline CDR1 reads LGHNA; CDR2 reads YNFKEQ. This CDR3 has 17 residues. CDR3 residues: CASSQGTGRRNTGELFF. CDR3 DNA (partial): TGCGCCAGCAGCCAAGGCACAGGAAGAAGGAACACCGGGGAG.

A remark on this clone: From the germline J gene comes the end of the CDR3, since the read stops 3 residues before it. This rearrangement joins TRBV19 to TRBJ2-4; 9 nucleotides match TRBD1. Germline CDR1 and CDR2: LNHDA and SQIVND (reference sequence). CDR3 length: 12 residues. The CDR3 spells CATQQGAYGQYF. The CDR3 bases that were read are TGTGCCACCCAACAGGGGGCCTATGGT. Complete variable domain (other parts from reference TRBV19 and TRBJ2-4): DGGITQSPKYLFRKEGQNVTLSCEQNLNHDAMYWYRQDPGQGLRLIYYSQIVNDFQKGDIAEGYSVSREKKESFPLTVTSAQKNPTAFYLCATQQGAYGQYFGAGTRLSVL.

The CDR3 loop is CASSPGSNYGYTF. CDR3 DNA (partial): TGCGCCAGCAGCCCGGGGTCTAACTATGGC. The gene calls are TRBV5-1 and TRBJ1-2; no reliable D call. The read ends 3 residues before the CDR3 terminus; that terminus is restored from the germline J gene. Germline-derived CDR1 and CDR2 are SGHRS and YFSETQ. The CDR3 loop spans 13 amino acids. Between the trimmed V and J ends, which lost 4 bases and 0 bases, there was a span of 7 bases.

With respect to this clone: Read data end 3 residues before the CDR3 end; the end is taken from the germline J gene. The chain has TRBV27 and TRBJ2-7; 7 nucleotides match TRBD2. The germline CDR1 and CDR2 sequences are MNHEY and SMNVEV (reference sequence). The ends lost 5 bases at V and 6 bases at J; junction bases unmatched: 10. There are 14 residues in the CDR3. Incomplete CDR3 DNA: TGTGCCAGCAGTCCTCGGACTAGTTCGGGCGAG. Amino acid sequence: CASSPRTSSGE. The whole CDR3 sequence reads CASSPRTSSGEQYF.

The DNA read from the CDR3 is TGTGCCATCAGGGACACAACTAATGAAAAG. As protein: CAIRDTTNEK. The full CDR3 is CAIRDTTNEKLFF. This chain connects TRBV10-3 to TRBJ2-2; D is perhaps TRBD1 (5 bases). The CDR3 end lies 3 residues beyond the end of the read and is filled in from the germline J gene. The CDR3 length is 13 residues. Germline V gene data show CDR1 as ENHRY and CDR2 as SYGVKD.

In the case of this clone: The CDR3 is cut off 3 residues early in the read; its end comes from the germline J gene. The chain joins TRBV7-9 to TRBJ2-3; no definite D call. The CDR3 contains 13 residues. The germline gives CDR1 SEHNR, CDR2 FQNEAQ (reference sequence). The CDR3 loop is CASSLRSNQPQYF. Partial CDR3 DNA: TGTGCCAGCAGCTTACGTAGCAATCAGCCG. Full variable domain (rest looked up from reference TRBV7-9 and TRBJ2-3): DTGVSQNPRHKITKRGQNVTFRCDPISEHNRLYWYRQTLGQGPEFLTYFQNEAQLEKSRLLSDRFSAERPKGSFSTLEIQRTEQGDSAMYLCASSLRSNQPQYFGPGTRLTVL.

Turning to this clone: Sequencing ends 3 residues short of the CDR3 end; the germline J gene provides the rest. V is TRBV14 and J is TRBJ1-6; D gene unclear. With 3 bases removed from V and 8 bases from J, the gap between germline ends came to 8 bases. Germline CDR1 reads SGHDN; CDR2 reads FVKESK. This CDR3 is 13 amino acids long. The CDR3 DNA, read in part, is TGTGCCAGCAGCCAGACACGAGATTCACCC. Its translation: CASSQTRDSP. The entire CDR3 protein is CASSQTRDSPLHF.

On this clone: The sequence runs out 3 residues before the end of the CDR3; the remainder is reconstructed from the germline J gene. The V and J genes are TRBV5-1 and TRBJ2-5, with 7 positions matching TRBD1. Germline CDR1 reads SGHRS; CDR2 reads YFSETQ. This CDR3 contains 14 residues. The ends lost 0 bases at V and 5 bases at J; junction bases unmatched: 4. The CDR3 DNA, read in part, is TGCGCCAGCAGCTTGGGACAGGGTTGGGAGACC. Translation: CASSLGQGWET. The entire CDR3 reads CASSLGQGWETQYF.

As concerns this clone: The read ends 3 residues early relative to the CDR3; the germline J gene fills the gap. This CDR3 is also generated by other DNA sequences in the sample. The chain joins TRBV5-6 to TRBJ2-5, with D possibly matching TRBD1 (6 bases). This CDR3 comprises 15 residues. Deletions cut 2 bases from V and 3 bases from J, with 14 bases between. CDR1 is SGHDT and CDR2 is YYEEEE in the germline V gene. CDR3 bases read: TGTGCCAGCAGCTTATCAGACAGGCTTGAAGAGACC. This encodes CASSLSDRLEET. The whole CDR3 protein reads CASSLSDRLEETQYF.

As to this clone: Read data end 3 residues before the CDR3 end; the end is taken from the germline J gene. The V call is TRBV20-1, the J call TRBJ2-5; 8 nucleotides agree with TRBD2. Germline V CDR1 and CDR2: DFQATT, SNEGSKA (reference sequence). The CDR3 is made up of 17 amino acids. Trimming at V came to 0 bases and at J to 1 base, leaving 10 bases not matched to a gene. CDR3 DNA (partial): TGCAGTGCTAGAGATTGGCTAGCGGGCGGACTCCAAGAGACC. Translation: CSARDWLAGGLQET. The whole CDR3 protein reads CSARDWLAGGLQETQYF.

Concerning this clone itself: The CDR3 extends 3 residues past the end of the read, so its final part is completed from the germline J gene. This chain connects TRBV6-1 to TRBJ2-7; D remains unclear. Trimming took off 3 bases at V and 3 bases at J, with 6 bases between the two ends. Germline CDR1 MNHNS, CDR2 SASEGT. CDR3 size: 12 residues. The covered CDR3 bases are TGTGCCAGCAGTGATCTCGGCTACGAG. Protein product: CASSDLGYE. The whole CDR3 region reads CASSDLGYEQYF.

About this clone: The missing CDR3 end, 3 residues past where the read stops, is filled in from the germline J gene. V gene TRBV29-1 combines with J gene TRBJ1-2, with D perhaps TRBD1 (5 bases). The V and J ends lost 4 bases and 3 bases respectively, with 15 bases between them. Looked up from germline, CDR1 is SQVTM and CDR2 is ANQGSEA. The CDR3 is 14 residues long. Here the CDR3 reads CSVAPPGSYYGYTF. CDR3 bases read: TGCAGCGTTGCCCCCCCAGGGAGTTACTATGGC.

Concerning this clone itself: Read sequence stops 3 residues before the CDR3 end, and the germline J gene provides the missing end. The chain employs TRBV6-2 or TRBV6-3 and TRBJ2-2; no firm D call. Germline CDR1 reads MNHEY; CDR2 reads SVGEGT. CDR3 length: 14 residues. V was cut by 5 bases and J by 1 base, with 8 bases left in between. The CDR3: CASSEPRNTGELFF. The DNA read from the CDR3 is TGTGCCAGCAGTGAGCCACGGAACACCGGGGAG.

For this clone: The read halts 3 residues ahead of the CDR3 end, with the missing end drawn from the germline J gene. V is TRBV29-1 and J is TRBJ2-7, with 8 bases identical to TRBD2. The CDR3 loop spans 14 amino acids. V shed 8 bases, J shed 0 bases, and the junction held 9 bases outside the gene matches. Germline V gene sequence: CDR1 SQVTM, CDR2 ANQGSEA. The CDR3 bases that were read are TGCAGCTGTCGCGAACTAGCGGACTCCTACGAG. It translates to CSCRELADSYE. The full-length CDR3 reads as CSCRELADSYEQYF.

Regarding this clone: The read comes to an end 3 residues before the CDR3 does, leaving the germline J gene to fill in the end. The chain recombines TRBV7-3 with TRBJ2-7; 14 bases align to TRBD2. CDR3 length: 17 amino acids. V dropped 4 bases and J dropped 2; count of bases not matched to a gene: 7. CDR1 is SGHTA and CDR2 is FQGTGA in the germline V gene. The CDR3 bases that were read are TGTGCCAGCAGCTCAGGACTAGCGGGGGGCGAAACCTACGAG. As protein: CASSSGLAGGETYE. In full, the CDR3 is CASSSGLAGGETYEQYF.

A remark on this clone: The read ends 3 residues shy of where the CDR3 ends; the end is completed using the germline J gene. This chain connects TRBV20-1 to TRBJ1-2, with D maybe TRBD1 (5 bases). The CDR3 spans 18 residues. Germline CDR1 reads DFQATT; CDR2 reads SNEGSKA (reference sequence). CDR3 bases read: TGCAGTGCTAGAGAGACCTGGCAGGGTTCCCTTAGCTCCTACGAC. Translating it yields CSARETWQGSLSSYD. The entire CDR3 protein is CSARETWQGSLSSYDYTF.

As concerns this clone: Read data end 3 residues before the CDR3 end; the end is taken from the germline J gene. The chain carries TRBV11-2 and TRBJ2-5; TRBD2 agrees at 7 bases. This CDR3 region has 12 residues. CDR1 is SGHAT and CDR2 is FQNNGV in the germline V gene. The V gene end was trimmed by 5 bases and the J gene end by 7 bases; junction bases not matched to a gene: 4. The CDR3 sequence: CASSIAGGTQYF. CDR3 DNA (partial): TGTGCCAGCAGCATAGCGGGTGGGACC.

Turning to this clone: The read gets to within 3 residues of the CDR3 end, and the germline J gene fills in the rest. The chain uses TRBV20-1 and TRBJ2-3; possibly TRBD1 for D (6 bases). Germline CDR1 is DFQATT and CDR2 is SNEGSKA (reference sequence). Between the trimmed V and J ends, which lost 6 bases and 2 bases, there was a span of 12 bases. The CDR3 is 13 amino acids. The sequenced part of the CDR3 DNA is TGCAGTGCAAAGAGGGGGAACACAGATACG. It is translated as CSAKRGNTDT. The whole CDR3 is CSAKRGNTDTQYF.

As for this clone: The CDR3 end falls 3 residues outside the read, so it is completed with the germline J gene. The V call is TRBV12-3 or TRBV12-4, the J call TRBJ2-3, with 8 bases matching TRBD2. This CDR3 spans 17 amino acids. V trimming: 6 bases; J trimming: 3 bases; junction bases outside the gene matches: 14. Incomplete CDR3 DNA: TGTGCCAGCAGATACCGGGGGGGAGGTACGAAAACAGATACG. It specifies CASRYRGGGTKTDT. From start to end, the CDR3 is CASRYRGGGTKTDTQYF.

For this clone: The CDR3 end falls 3 residues outside the read, so it is completed with the germline J gene. V and J are TRBV7-9 and TRBJ2-4; D is ambiguous. The CDR3 has 13 residues. Germline loops: CDR1 SEHNR, CDR2 FQNEAQ (reference sequence). The CDR3 sequence is CASSPGGVESQYF. CDR3 DNA, as far as it was read: TGTGCCAGCAGCCCTGGCGGTGTGGAGAGT.

As to this clone: The observed sequence ends 3 residues before the CDR3 terminus, with the missing tail filled in from the germline J gene. The V and J genes are TRBV14 and TRBJ2-1; D is unclear. The germline gives CDR1 SGHDN, CDR2 FVKESK. The CDR3 is made up of 12 amino acids. V was clipped by 3 bases and J by 7 bases, with 7 bases between them. CDR3 bases read: TGTGCCAGCAGCCACGGGTGGAATGAG. This translates into CASSHGWNE. The whole CDR3 is CASSHGWNEQFF.